The sequence of this T cell receptor (beta chain) was determined in a study of blood T cells in healthy people across ages. Primers used in a second PCR of about 6 to 12 cycles were a sample-barcoded 5' primer and a J-beta primer mix. TCRdb re-analysed the 5' RACE reads in MiXCR, keeping a single row per CDR3 protein. The sample consists of about 1 million distinct CDR3 sequences, more than 40% of them appearing once. The CDR3 has 15 amino acids. Trimming removed 3 bases from V and 4 bases from J; junction bases left unmatched: 8. Germline CDR1 is SQVTM and CDR2 is ANQGSEA. Healthy Caucasians from Russia aged about 6 to 100 served as donors. Isolated PBMCs totaled at least 6 million in each sample.

The clonotype originates from a woman aged 60-75 years in good health. Sequencing used blood. The chain is built from TRBV29-1 and TRBJ2-1; 8 bases line up with TRBD1. Here the CDR3 reads CSVDGQGAGYNEQFF. The CDR3 DNA is TGCAGCGTTGACGGTCAGGGGGCGGGATACAATGAGCAGTTCTTC.